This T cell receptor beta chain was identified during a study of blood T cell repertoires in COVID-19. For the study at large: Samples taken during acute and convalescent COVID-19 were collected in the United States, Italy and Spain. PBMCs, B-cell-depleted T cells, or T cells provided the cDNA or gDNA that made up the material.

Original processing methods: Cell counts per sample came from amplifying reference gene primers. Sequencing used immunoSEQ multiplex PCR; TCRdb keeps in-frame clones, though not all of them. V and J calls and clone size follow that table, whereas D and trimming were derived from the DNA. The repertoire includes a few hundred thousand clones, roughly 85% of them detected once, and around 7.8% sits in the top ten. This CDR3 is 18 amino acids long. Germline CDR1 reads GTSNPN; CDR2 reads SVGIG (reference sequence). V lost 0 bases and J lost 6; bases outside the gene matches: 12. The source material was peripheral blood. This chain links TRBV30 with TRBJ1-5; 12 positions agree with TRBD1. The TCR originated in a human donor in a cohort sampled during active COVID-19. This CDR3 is CAWSVYFDGTGGRQPQHF. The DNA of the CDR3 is TGTGCCTGGAGTGTATATTTCGACGGGACAGGGGGCCGTCAGCCCCAGCATTTT. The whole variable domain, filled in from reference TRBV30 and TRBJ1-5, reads SQTIHQWPATLVQPVGSPLSLECTVEGTSNPNLYWYRQAAGRGLQLLFYSVGIGQISSEVPQNLSASRPQDRQFILSSKKLLLSDSGFYLCAWSVYFDGTGGRQPQHFGDGTRLSIL.